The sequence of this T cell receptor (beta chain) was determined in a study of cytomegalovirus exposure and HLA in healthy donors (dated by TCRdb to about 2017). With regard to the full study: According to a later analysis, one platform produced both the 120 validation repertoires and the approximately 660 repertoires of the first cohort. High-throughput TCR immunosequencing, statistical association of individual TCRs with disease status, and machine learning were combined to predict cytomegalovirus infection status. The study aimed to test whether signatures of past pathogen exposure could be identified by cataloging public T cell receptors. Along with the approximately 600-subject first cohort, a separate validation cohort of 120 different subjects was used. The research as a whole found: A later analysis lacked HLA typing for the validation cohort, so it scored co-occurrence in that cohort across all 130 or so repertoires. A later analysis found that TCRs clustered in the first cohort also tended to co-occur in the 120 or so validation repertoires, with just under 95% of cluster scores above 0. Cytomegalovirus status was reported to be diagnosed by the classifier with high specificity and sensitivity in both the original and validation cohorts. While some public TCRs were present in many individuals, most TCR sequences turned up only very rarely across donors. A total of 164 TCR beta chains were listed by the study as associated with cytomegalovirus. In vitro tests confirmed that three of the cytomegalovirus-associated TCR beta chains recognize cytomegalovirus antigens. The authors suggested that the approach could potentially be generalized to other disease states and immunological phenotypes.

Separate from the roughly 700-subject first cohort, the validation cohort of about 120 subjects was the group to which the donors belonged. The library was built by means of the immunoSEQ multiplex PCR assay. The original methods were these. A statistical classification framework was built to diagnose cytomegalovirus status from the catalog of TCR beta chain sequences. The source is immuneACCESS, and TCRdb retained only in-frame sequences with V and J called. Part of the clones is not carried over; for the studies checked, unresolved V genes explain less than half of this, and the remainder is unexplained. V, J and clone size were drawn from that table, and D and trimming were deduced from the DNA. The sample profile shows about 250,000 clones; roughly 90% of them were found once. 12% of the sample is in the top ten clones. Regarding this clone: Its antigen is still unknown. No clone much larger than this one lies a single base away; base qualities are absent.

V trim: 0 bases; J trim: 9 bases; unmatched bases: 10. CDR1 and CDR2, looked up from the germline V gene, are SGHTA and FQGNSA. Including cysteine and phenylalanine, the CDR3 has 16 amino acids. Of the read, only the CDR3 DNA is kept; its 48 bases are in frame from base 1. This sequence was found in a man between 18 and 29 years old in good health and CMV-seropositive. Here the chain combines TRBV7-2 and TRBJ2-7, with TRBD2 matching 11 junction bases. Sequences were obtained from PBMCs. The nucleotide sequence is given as TGTGCCAGCAGCTTAGCAACTAGCGGGAGAGGTTGGGTGCAGTACTTC. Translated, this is CASSLATSGRGWVQYF.